This T cell receptor (beta chain) was sequenced during a study of PD-L1 blockade in urothelial cancer. Study-level background: Male sex and bladder-origin urothelial cancer were recorded for about 85% of the roughly 30 patients. Blood analysis took place 3 weeks (second dose) and 6 weeks after treatment start.

The time point: pretreatment peripheral blood. Each patient supplied 1 to 8 pretreatment and on-treatment samples. Synthetic TCR analog templates were spiked into each PCR. Generated by immunoSEQ multiplex PCR, the TCRdb table keeps only in-frame clones and is missing some. The data hold tens of thousands of clones, with 84% observed a single time. The germline V gene has CDR1 SGHNT and CDR2 YYREEE (reference sequence). V dropped 0 bases and J dropped 6; count of bases not matched to a gene: 7. The CDR3 runs 16 residues. This receptor was taken from a woman in her seventies with urothelial cancer. Sequenced material: PBMCs, taken around atezolizumab (anti-PD-L1) treatment. The chain joins TRBV5-4 to TRBJ2-2, with 8 nucleotides matching TRBD1. The CDR3 reads CASSLETDRVAGELFF. The CDR3, as DNA: TGTGCCAGCAGCTTGGAGACGGACAGGGTTGCCGGGGAGCTGTTTTTT.